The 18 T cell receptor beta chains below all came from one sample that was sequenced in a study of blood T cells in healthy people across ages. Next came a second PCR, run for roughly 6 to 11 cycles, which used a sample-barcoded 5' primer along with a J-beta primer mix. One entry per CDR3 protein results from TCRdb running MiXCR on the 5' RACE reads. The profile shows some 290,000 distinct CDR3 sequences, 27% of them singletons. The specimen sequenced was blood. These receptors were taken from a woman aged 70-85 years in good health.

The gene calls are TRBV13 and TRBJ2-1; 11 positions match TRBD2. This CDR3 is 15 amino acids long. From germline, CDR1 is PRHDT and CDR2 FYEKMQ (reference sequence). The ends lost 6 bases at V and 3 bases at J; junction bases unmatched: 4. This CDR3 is CASRNGLAGYNEQFF. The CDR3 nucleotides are TGTGCCAGCAGAAATGGACTAGCGGGCTACAATGAGCAGTTCTTC.

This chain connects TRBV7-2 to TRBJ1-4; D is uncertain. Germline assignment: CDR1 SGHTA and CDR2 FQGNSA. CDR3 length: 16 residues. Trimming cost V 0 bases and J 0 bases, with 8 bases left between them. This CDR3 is CASSLAPTSTNEKLFF. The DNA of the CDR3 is TGTGCCAGCAGCTTAGCGCCTACCTCAACTAATGAAAAACTGTTTTTT. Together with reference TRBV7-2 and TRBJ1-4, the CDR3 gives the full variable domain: GAGVSQSPSNKVTEKGKDVELRCDPISGHTALYWYRQSLGQGLEFLIYFQGNSAPDKSGLPSDRFSAERTGGSVSTLTIQRTQQEDSAVYLCASSLAPTSTNEKLFFGSGTQLSVL.

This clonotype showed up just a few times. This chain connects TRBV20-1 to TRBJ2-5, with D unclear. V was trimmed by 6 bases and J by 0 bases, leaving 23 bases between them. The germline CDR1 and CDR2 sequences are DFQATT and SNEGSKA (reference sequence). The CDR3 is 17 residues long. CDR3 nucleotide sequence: TGCAGTGCAAAAAGTCCGTTCGAGCCAGGTCACCAAGAGACCCAGTACTTC. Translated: CSAKSPFEPGHQETQYF.

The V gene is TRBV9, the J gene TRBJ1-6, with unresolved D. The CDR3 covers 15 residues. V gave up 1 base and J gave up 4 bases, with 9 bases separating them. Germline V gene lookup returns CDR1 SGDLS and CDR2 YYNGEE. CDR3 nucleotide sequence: TGTGCCAGCAGCGTAAGCGACGTTTATAATTCACCCCTCCACTTT. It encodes CASSVSDVYNSPLHF.

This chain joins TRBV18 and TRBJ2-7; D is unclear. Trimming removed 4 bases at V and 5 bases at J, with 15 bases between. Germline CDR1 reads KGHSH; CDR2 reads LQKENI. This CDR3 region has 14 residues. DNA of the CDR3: TGTGCCAGCTCACGGGCTCCTCCCCGGGACGAGCAGTACTTC. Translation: CASSRAPPRDEQYF.

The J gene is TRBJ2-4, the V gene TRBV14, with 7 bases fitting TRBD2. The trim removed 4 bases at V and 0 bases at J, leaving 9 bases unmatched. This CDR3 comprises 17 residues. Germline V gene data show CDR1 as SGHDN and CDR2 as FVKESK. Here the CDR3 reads CASSRSAGRIAKNIQYF. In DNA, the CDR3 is TGTGCCAGCAGCCGATCCGCCGGGAGGATAGCCAAAAACATTCAGTACTTC.

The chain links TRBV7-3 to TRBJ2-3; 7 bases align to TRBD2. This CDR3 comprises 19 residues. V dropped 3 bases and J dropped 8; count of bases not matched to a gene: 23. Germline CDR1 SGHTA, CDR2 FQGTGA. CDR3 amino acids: CASSFRELVVGRESRTQYF. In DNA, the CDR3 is TGTGCCAGCAGCTTCAGGGAGTTAGTCGTTGGGCGGGAGTCGCGTACGCAGTATTTT.

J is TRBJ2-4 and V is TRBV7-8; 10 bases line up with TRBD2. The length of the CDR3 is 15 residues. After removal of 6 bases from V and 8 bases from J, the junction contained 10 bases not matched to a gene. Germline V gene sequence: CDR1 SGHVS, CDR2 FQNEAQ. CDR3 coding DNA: TGTGCCAGCAGTCAACTAGCGGGACTCGCGGACATTCAGTACTTC. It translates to CASSQLAGLADIQYF.

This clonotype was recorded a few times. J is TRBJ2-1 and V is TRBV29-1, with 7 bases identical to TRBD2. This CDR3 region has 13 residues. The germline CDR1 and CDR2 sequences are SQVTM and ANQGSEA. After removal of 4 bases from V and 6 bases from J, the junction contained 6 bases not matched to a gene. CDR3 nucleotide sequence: TGCAGCGTTGGGGGGACTAAGAGCAATGAGCAGTTCTTC. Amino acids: CSVGGTKSNEQFF.

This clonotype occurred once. In DNA, the CDR3 is TGCAGTGCCCGGGAGACCTCTGGAAACACCATATATTTT. This gives the protein CSARETSGNTIYF. This chain uses TRBV20-1 with TRBJ1-3, with D unclear. The germline V gene has CDR1 DFQATT and CDR2 SNEGSKA (reference sequence). Trimming removed 6 bases from V and 0 bases from J, with 9 bases in between. This CDR3 has 13 residues.

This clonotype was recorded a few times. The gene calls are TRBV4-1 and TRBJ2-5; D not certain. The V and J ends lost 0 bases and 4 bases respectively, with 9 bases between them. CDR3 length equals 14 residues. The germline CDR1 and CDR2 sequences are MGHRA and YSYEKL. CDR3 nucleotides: TGCGCCAGCAGCCAAGAGACTGCACGAGAGACCCAGTACTTC. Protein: CASSQETARETQYF.

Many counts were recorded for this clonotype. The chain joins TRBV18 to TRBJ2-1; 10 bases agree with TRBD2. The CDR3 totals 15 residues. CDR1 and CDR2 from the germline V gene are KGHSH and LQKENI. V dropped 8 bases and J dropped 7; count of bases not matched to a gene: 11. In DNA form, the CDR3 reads TGTGCCAGCCACCCGAGCGGGAGGGCCAGGAATGAGCAGTTCTTC. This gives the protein CASHPSGRARNEQFF.

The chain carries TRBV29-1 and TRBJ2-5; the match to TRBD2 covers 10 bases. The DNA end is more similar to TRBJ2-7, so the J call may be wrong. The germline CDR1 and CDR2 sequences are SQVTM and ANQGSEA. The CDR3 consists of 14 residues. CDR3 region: CSVETSGHSYEQYF. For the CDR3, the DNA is TGCAGCGTTGAGACTAGCGGGCACTCCTACGAGCAGTACTTC.

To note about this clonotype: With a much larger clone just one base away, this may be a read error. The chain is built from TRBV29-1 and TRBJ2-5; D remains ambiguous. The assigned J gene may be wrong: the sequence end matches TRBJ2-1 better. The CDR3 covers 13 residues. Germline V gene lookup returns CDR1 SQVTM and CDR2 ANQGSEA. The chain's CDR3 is CSVEDTKGSEQFF. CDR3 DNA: TGCAGCGTTGAAGACACAAAAGGCAGTGAGCAGTTCTTC.

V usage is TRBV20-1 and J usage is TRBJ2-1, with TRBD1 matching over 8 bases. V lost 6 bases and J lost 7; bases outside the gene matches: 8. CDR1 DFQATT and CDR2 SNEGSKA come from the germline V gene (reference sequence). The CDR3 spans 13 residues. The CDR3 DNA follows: TGCAGTGCCAATTGGGACAGGAGGAATGAGCAGTTCTTC. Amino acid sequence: CSANWDRRNEQFF.

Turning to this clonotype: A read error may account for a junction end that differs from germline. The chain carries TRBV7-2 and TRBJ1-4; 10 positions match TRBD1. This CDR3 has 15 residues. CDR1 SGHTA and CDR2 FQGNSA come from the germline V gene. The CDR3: CAGSYGDRGGEKLFF. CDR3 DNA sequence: TGTGCCGGCAGCTATGGGGACAGGGGAGGTGAAAAACTGTTTTTT. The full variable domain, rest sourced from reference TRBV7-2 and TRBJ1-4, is GAGVSQSPSNKVTEKGKDVELRCDPISGHTALYWYRQSLGQGLEFLIYFQGNSAPDKSGLPSDRFSAERTGGSVSTLTIQRTQQEDSAVYLCAGSYGDRGGEKLFFGSGTQLSVL.

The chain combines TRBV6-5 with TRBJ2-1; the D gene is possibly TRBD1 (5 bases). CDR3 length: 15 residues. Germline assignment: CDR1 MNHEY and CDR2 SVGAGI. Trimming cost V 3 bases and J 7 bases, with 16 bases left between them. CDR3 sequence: CASSYQGMGGNEQFF. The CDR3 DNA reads TGTGCCAGCAGTTATCAGGGTATGGGTGGGAATGAGCAGTTCTTC.

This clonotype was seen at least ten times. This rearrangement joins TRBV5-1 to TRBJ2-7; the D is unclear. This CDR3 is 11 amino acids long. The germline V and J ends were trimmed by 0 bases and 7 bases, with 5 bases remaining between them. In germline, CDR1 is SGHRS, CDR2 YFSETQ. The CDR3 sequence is CASSLEGEQYF. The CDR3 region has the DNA TGCGCCAGCAGCTTGGAAGGAGAGCAGTACTTC. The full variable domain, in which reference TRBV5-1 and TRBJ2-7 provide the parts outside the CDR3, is KAGVTQTPRYLIKTRGQQVTLSCSPISGHRSVSWYQQTPGQGLQFLFEYFSETQRNKGNFPGRFSGRQFSNSRSEMNVSTLELGDSALYLCASSLEGEQYFGPGTRLTVT.